Each of the 31 T cell receptor beta chains below was sequenced from the same sample in a study of blood T cell repertoires in COVID-19. The table came from immunoSEQ multiplex PCR; TCRdb's copy has only in-frame clones and leaves some out. This repertoire shows about 68,000 clones, roughly 85% found once; its top ten account for 3.4%. Source material: peripheral blood. Receptor source: a woman aged 45-59 years with COVID-19, enrolled during active disease.

The rearrangement joins TRBV4-1 to TRBJ1-2, with D perhaps TRBD1 (6 bases). There are 15 residues in the CDR3. Germline lookup yields CDR1 MGHRA and CDR2 YSYEKL. V was trimmed by 0 bases and J by 1 base, leaving 9 bases between them. In nucleotides, the CDR3 is TGCGCCAGCAGCCAAGACAGGGGCCTTAACTATGGCTACACCTTC. The encoded protein is CASSQDRGLNYGYTF.

V is TRBV7-8 and J is TRBJ2-7, with D possibly being TRBD1 (7 bases). This CDR3 is 15 amino acids long. The V end lost 5 bases, the J end lost 5 bases, and 19 bases lay between the germline ends. Looked up from germline, CDR1 is SGHVS and CDR2 is FQNEAQ. The CDR3 DNA sequence: TGTGCCAGCAGCCTGAGACAGGGAGGTGGGAACGAGCAGTACTTC. Amino acids: CASSLRQGGGNEQYF.

This clone was seen just once. The gene calls are TRBV7-9 and TRBJ2-1; maybe TRBD2 (5 bases). The V gene lost 1 base and the J gene lost 7 bases, with 14 bases spanning the gap. The length of the CDR3 is 15 residues. Germline CDR1 is SEHNR and CDR2 is FQNEAQ (reference sequence). CDR3 coding DNA: TGTGCCAGCAGCTTAGGGGTCCAGCGGCTGAATGAGCAGTTCTTC. Translated, it gives CASSLGVQRLNEQFF.

V usage is TRBV5-4 and J usage is TRBJ2-1, with 10 positions matching TRBD1. V was pared by 4 bases and J by 7 bases, with 8 bases of the junction left unmatched. Germline lookup yields CDR1 SGHNT and CDR2 YYREEE (reference sequence). This CDR3 spans 15 amino acids. The CDR3 region has the DNA TGTGCCAGCAGCCTGACGGGACAGGGGAGGAATGAGCAGTTCTTC. Translating gives CASSLTGQGRNEQFF. The variable domain in full, with the rest retrieved from reference TRBV5-4 and TRBJ2-1, is ETGVTQSPTHLIKTRGQQVTLRCSSQSGHNTVSWYQQALGQGPQFIFQYYREEENGRGNFPPRFSGLQFPNYSSELNVNALELDDSALYLCASSLTGQGRNEQFFGPGTRLTVL.

The gene calls are TRBV19 and TRBJ2-7; D remains ambiguous. V lost 6 bases and J lost 7, with 16 bases in between. Looked up from germline, CDR1 is LNHDA and CDR2 is SQIVND (reference sequence). CDR3 length: 13 residues. The CDR3 nucleotides are TGTGCCAGTAGCGACCTGACCCGGCGGGAGCAGTACTTC. It is translated as CASSDLTRREQYF.

The V gene is TRBV3-1 (or the pseudogene TRBV3-2), the J gene TRBJ1-2; D remains unclear. CDR3 length equals 15 residues. Trimming stripped 4 bases from V and 13 bases from J, with 25 bases between. The germline CDR1 and CDR2 sequences are LGHDT and YNNKEL (reference sequence). CDR3 amino acids: CASSPRPLSPKMFTF. CDR3 DNA sequence: TGTGCCAGCAGCCCTAGACCATTATCTCCCAAGATGTTCACCTTC.

This chain connects TRBV11-2 to TRBJ2-2, with a possible D match to TRBD2 (6 bases). CDR1 is SGHAT, CDR2 FQNNGV, per germline. Trimming shortened V by 3 bases and J by 0 bases, and 8 bases separated the two germline ends. The CDR3 is 15 amino acids. CDR3: CASSFSGTNTGELFF. The CDR3 region has the DNA TGTGCCAGCAGCTTTAGCGGTACGAACACCGGGGAGCTGTTTTTT.

This clone showed up just once. The CDR3 DNA reads as TGTGCCAGCAGCTTGCGGCCGGGTCAGCCCCAGCATTTT. Protein: CASSLRPGQPQHF. The chain joins TRBV5-6 to TRBJ1-5; no firm D call. With 1 base removed from V and 6 bases from J, the gap between germline ends came to 8 bases. Per the germline V gene, CDR1 is SGHDT and CDR2 is YYEEEE. The CDR3 contains 13 residues.

The chain carries TRBV28 and TRBJ2-1, with TRBD2 matching 10 bases. V shed 6 bases, J shed 6 bases, and the junction held 8 bases outside the gene matches. CDR1 and CDR2 from the germline V gene are MDHEN and SYDVKM. The CDR3 sequence is 15 residues long. CDR3 in DNA: TGTGCCAGCAGCTCCGGGACTAGCGAGAGCAATGAGCAGTTCTTC. Protein product: CASSSGTSESNEQFF.

The V gene is TRBV6-5, the J gene TRBJ1-1, with 10 bases matching TRBD1. Unmatched junction bases numbered 8, after V lost 5 bases and J lost 5 bases. The CDR3 loop spans 15 amino acids. Germline CDR1 MNHEY, CDR2 SVGAGI. The CDR3 DNA sequence: TGTGCCAGCAGTCCGACAGGGGGCTCAATTACTGAAGCTTTCTTT. Translated, it gives CASSPTGGSITEAFF.

V usage is TRBV19 and J usage is TRBJ2-3, with D perhaps matching TRBD1 (5 bases). This CDR3 is built from 17 residues. V lost 7 bases and J 0 bases, leaving 20 bases between the germline ends. Germline CDR1 reads LNHDA; CDR2 reads SQIVND (reference sequence). The CDR3 is CASTTPQDTISTDTQYF. The CDR3 DNA follows: TGTGCCAGTACCACACCCCAGGACACGATCAGCACAGATACGCAGTATTTT.

The gene calls are TRBV15 and TRBJ1-3, with no clear D. The length of the CDR3 is 12 residues. CDR1 is LNHNV, CDR2 YYDKDF, per germline (reference sequence). V was trimmed by 5 bases and J by 4 bases, leaving 6 bases between them. The CDR3 loop reads CATSATGNTIYF. DNA for the CDR3: TGTGCCACCAGCGCCACAGGAAACACCATATATTTT.

The chain combines TRBV5-1 with TRBJ2-1, with D perhaps matching TRBD1 (6 bases). The CDR3 runs to 13 residues. Trimming cost V 6 bases and J 9 bases, with 16 bases left between them. Germline CDR1 SGHRS, CDR2 YFSETQ. The CDR3 spells CASTPYTGREQFF. The CDR3 region has the DNA TGCGCCAGCACACCGTACACAGGGCGTGAGCAGTTCTTC.

The DNA for the CDR3 is TGTGCCAGCACCCTCAGGGTTAGAGGGGAGCTGTTTTTT. This gives the protein CASTLRVRGELFF. V gene TRBV12-3 or TRBV12-4 combines with J gene TRBJ2-2, with D perhaps matching TRBD1 (5 bases). V gave up 7 bases and J gave up 8 bases, with 14 bases separating them. The CDR3 loop spans 13 amino acids.

This clone has a handful of counts. The same CDR3 is also encoded by other DNA sequences in this sample. The CDR3 region has the DNA TGCGCCAGCAGCCAAGTCTCAGGGGGCAATGAGCAGTTCTTC. Its protein product is CASSQVSGGNEQFF. The V call is TRBV4-1, the J call TRBJ2-1; 7 bases map to TRBD1. The J segment lost 6 bases and the V segment lost 1 base, leaving 3 bases of the junction unmatched. The CDR3 totals 14 residues. Per germline, CDR1 MGHRA and CDR2 YSYEKL.

The chain employs TRBV10-3 and TRBJ1-5; D gene ambiguous. The CDR3 has 16 amino acids. V was clipped by 0 bases and J by 0 bases, with 9 bases between them. Germline V gives CDR1 ENHRY, CDR2 SYGVKD. The CDR3 loop reads CAISESIGYSNQPQHF. CDR3 in DNA: TGTGCCATCAGTGAGTCCATCGGGTATAGCAATCAGCCCCAGCATTTT.

The chain joins TRBV11-3 to TRBJ1-6; D remains ambiguous. This CDR3 is 15 amino acids long. The germline gives CDR1 SGHNT, CDR2 YENEEA. Between the trimmed V and J ends, which lost 3 bases and 6 bases, there was a span of 12 bases. DNA of the CDR3: TGTGCCAGCAGCTTTAGTCGAGAATCTAATTCACCCCTCCACTTT. Amino acids: CASSFSRESNSPLHF.

This clone turned up a few times. CDR3 in amino acids: CAISGGTDRGRFEQFF. In DNA form, the CDR3 reads TGTGCCATCAGTGGTGGAACGGACAGGGGGCGCTTTGAGCAGTTCTTC. The chain couples TRBV10-3 to TRBJ2-1; 11 bases map to TRBD1. Germline CDR1 and CDR2: ENHRY and SYGVKD. The junction had 11 bases not matched to a gene; V was cut back by 4 bases and J by 9 bases. The CDR3 extends over 16 amino acids.

The V and J genes are TRBV29-1 and TRBJ2-1, with 7 bases matching TRBD1. V lost 6 bases and J lost 6; bases outside the gene matches: 11. Looked up from germline, CDR1 is SQVTM and CDR2 is ANQGSEA. This CDR3 comprises 14 residues. The CDR3 protein is CSVHRGFSSNEQFF. The CDR3 DNA follows: TGCAGCGTACACAGGGGATTCTCTTCCAATGAGCAGTTCTTC.

The chain couples TRBV5-4 to TRBJ2-5; 11 bases align to TRBD2. Germline values: CDR1 SGHNT, CDR2 YYREEE (reference sequence). The CDR3 covers 16 residues. J gave up 4 bases and V 4 bases, and 9 bases lay outside the gene matches. In DNA form, the CDR3 reads TGTGCCAGCAGCCAACCCGTAGCGGGAGGGATAGAGACCCAGTACTTC. Protein sequence: CASSQPVAGGIETQYF. The full variable domain, its missing parts supplied by reference TRBV5-4 and TRBJ2-5, is ETGVTQSPTHLIKTRGQQVTLRCSSQSGHNTVSWYQQALGQGPQFIFQYYREEENGRGNFPPRFSGLQFPNYSSELNVNALELDDSALYLCASSQPVAGGIETQYFGPGTRLLVL.

This chain joins TRBV4-1 and TRBJ2-1, with a tentative D call TRBD2 (6 bases). The CDR3 runs to 16 residues. Trimming stripped 4 bases from V and 0 bases from J, with 13 bases between. The germline gives CDR1 MGHRA, CDR2 YSYEKL. For the CDR3, the DNA is TGCGCCAGCAGCCTCCCGGGACTGAGCTCCTACAATGAGCAGTTCTTC. Its translation is CASSLPGLSSYNEQFF.

This sequence joins TRBV11-2 and TRBJ1-2; D gene ambiguous. Germline V CDR1 and CDR2: SGHAT, FQNNGV. CDR3 length: 15 residues. V lost 2 bases and J 2 bases, leaving 12 bases between the germline ends. The CDR3 nucleotides read TGTGCCAGCAGCTTATCCCTGGGAGTGAACTATGGCTACACCTTC. Protein: CASSLSLGVNYGYTF.

V and J are TRBV28 and TRBJ2-7; 10 bases match TRBD2. V lost 5 bases, J lost 12 bases, and 7 bases stayed unmatched. Germline CDR1 reads MDHEN; CDR2 reads SYDVKM. The CDR3 runs 12 residues. Written as DNA, the CDR3 is TGTGCCAGCAGTAAAACCCAGCGGGAGGGGTACTTC. Protein: CASSKTQREGYF.

The rearrangement joins TRBV5-4 to TRBJ2-1; 8 bases map to TRBD2. V lost 3 bases and J lost 7; bases outside the gene matches: 12. The germline CDR1 and CDR2 sequences are SGHNT and YYREEE (reference sequence). The CDR3 sequence is 16 residues long. For the CDR3, the DNA is TGTGCCAGCAGCTCCTACGGGACTAGTTGGGGAAATGAGCAGTTCTTC. This gives the protein CASSSYGTSWGNEQFF.

CDR3 coding DNA: TGTGCCAGCAGCTTCTTCTTGGCGGGAGCAGGCACAGATACGCAGTATTTT. The encoded protein is CASSFFLAGAGTDTQYF. This rearrangement joins TRBV7-8 to TRBJ2-3, with 7 nucleotides matching TRBD2. From germline, CDR1 is SGHVS and CDR2 FQNEAQ. The CDR3 contains 17 residues. Unmatched junction bases numbered 10, after V lost 3 bases and J lost 1 base. The complete variable domain, with remaining parts taken from reference TRBV7-8 and TRBJ2-3, reads GAGVSQSPRYKVAKRGQDVALRCDPISGHVSLFWYQQALGQGPEFLTYFQNEAQLDKSGLPSDRFFAERPEGSVSTLKIQRTQQEDSAVYLCASSFFLAGAGTDTQYFGPGTRLTVL.

This clone occurred a few times. The same CDR3 is also encoded by other DNA sequences in this sample. The V call is TRBV6-6, the J call TRBJ2-7; no definite D call. In germline, CDR1 is MNHNY, CDR2 SVGAGI (reference sequence). This CDR3 comprises 12 residues. V lost 2 bases and J 4 bases, leaving 6 bases between the germline ends. The CDR3 spells CASSYRGYEQYF. CDR3 sequence (DNA): TGTGCCAGCAGTTACCGCGGATACGAGCAGTACTTC.

J is TRBJ2-1 and V is TRBV10-3; 10 bases line up with TRBD2. V shed 2 bases and J 5 bases; nucleotides not matched to a gene: 0. Germline V gene data show CDR1 as ENHRY and CDR2 as SYGVKD. There are 14 residues in the CDR3. The CDR3 sequence: CAISETSGDNEQFF. CDR3 nucleotides: TGTGCCATCAGTGAGACTAGCGGGGACAATGAGCAGTTCTTC.

This rearrangement joins TRBV18 to TRBJ2-7; 13 nucleotides line up with TRBD2. The trim removed 0 bases at V and 2 bases at J, leaving 1 base unmatched. Per the germline V gene, CDR1 is KGHSH and CDR2 is LQKENI. The CDR3 totals 16 residues. The CDR3 region has the DNA TGTGCCAGCTCACCACCGGGACTAGCGGGAACCTACGAGCAGTACTTC. It encodes CASSPPGLAGTYEQYF.

J is TRBJ2-1 and V is TRBV4-1, with 15 bases identical to TRBD2. The CDR3 totals 15 residues. The germline V gene has CDR1 MGHRA and CDR2 YSYEKL. V shed 4 bases, J shed 14 bases, and the junction held 9 bases outside the gene matches. The DNA for the CDR3 is TGCGCCAGCAGCCTTGGACTAGCGGGAGGGGCCCCTGAGTTCTTC. Its translation is CASSLGLAGGAPEFF.

The chain carries TRBV7-9 and TRBJ1-4; no firm D call. This CDR3 contains 11 residues. Deletions cut 3 bases from V and 7 bases from J, with 3 bases between. Germline CDR1 SEHNR, CDR2 FQNEAQ (reference sequence). The CDR3 loop is CASSLSEKLFF. The CDR3 nucleotides read TGTGCCAGCAGCTTGAGTGAAAAACTGTTTTTT.

In nucleotides, the CDR3 is TGTGCCAGCAGTGAGTCTAGCGGGAGTTGGGAGACCCAGTACTTC. It translates to CASSESSGSWETQYF. The rearrangement joins TRBV6-1 to TRBJ2-5, with 10 bases that match TRBD2. Per the germline V gene, CDR1 is MNHNS and CDR2 is SASEGT. The length of the CDR3 is 15 residues. Trimming at V came to 3 bases and at J to 5 bases, leaving 6 bases not matched to a gene.